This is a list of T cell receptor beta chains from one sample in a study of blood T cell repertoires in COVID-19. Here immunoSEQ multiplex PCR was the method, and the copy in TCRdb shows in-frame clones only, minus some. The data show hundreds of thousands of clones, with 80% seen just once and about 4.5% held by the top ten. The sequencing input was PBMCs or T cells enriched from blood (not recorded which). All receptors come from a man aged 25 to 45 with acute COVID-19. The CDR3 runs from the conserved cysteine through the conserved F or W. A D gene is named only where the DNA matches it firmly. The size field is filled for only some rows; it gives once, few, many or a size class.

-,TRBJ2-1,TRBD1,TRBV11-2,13,TGTGCCAGCAGCTTTGGGACAGCCTATGAGCAGTTCTTC,CASSFGTAYEQFF
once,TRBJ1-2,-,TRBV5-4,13,TGTGCCAGCAGCAGGGCAGGGGTTTATGGCTACACCTTC,CASSRAGVYGYTF
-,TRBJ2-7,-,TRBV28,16,TGTGCCAGCAGTTCCTCCGGGACTCCGAGCTCCTACGAGCAGTACTTC,CASSSSGTPSSYEQYF
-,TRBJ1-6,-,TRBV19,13,TGTGCCAGTAAACGGGAGTTCGATTCACCCCTCCACTTT,CASKREFDSPLHF
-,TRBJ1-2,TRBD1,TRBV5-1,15,TGCGCCAGCAGGCTTCCGGGACAGGGCATCGATGGCTACACCTTC,CASRLPGQGIDGYTF
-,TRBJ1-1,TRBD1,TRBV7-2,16,TGTGCCAGCAGCTCCGGGACAGGGTGGATGAACACTGAAGCTTTCTTT,CASSSGTGWMNTEAFF
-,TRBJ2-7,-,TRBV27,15,TGTGCCAGCAGCCTCAGGTCGTACGGAACCTACGAGCAGTACTTC,CASSLRSYGTYEQYF
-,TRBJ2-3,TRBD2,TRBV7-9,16,TGTGCCAGCAGCCCAAGAGTAGCGGGGAGCACAGATACGCAGTATTTT,CASSPRVAGSTDTQYF
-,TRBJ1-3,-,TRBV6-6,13,TGTGCCAGCACCCCAGGTTTCGGAAACACCATATATTTT,CASTPGFGNTIYF
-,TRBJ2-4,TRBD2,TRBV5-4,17,TGTGCCAGCAGCTTTAGCGGGGGGTCTGGGGCCAAAAACATTCAGTACTTC,CASSFSGGSGAKNIQYF
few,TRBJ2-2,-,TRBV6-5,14,TGTGCCAGCGGCACAGGGACGAACACCGGGGAGCTGTTTTTT,CASGTGTNTGELFF
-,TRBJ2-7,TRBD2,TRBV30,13,TGTGCCTGGAGTCCGGGACTAGGCTACGAGCAGTACTTC,CAWSPGLGYEQYF
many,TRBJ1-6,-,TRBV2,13,TGTGCCAGCGAGGTTATTTATAATTCACCCCTCCACTTT,CASEVIYNSPLHF
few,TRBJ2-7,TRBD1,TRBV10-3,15,TGTGCCATCAGTGAGTCAGGGACAGCCGCCTACGAGCAGTACTTC,CAISESGTAAYEQYF
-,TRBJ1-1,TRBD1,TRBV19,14,TGTGCCAGTAGGGCACAGGGGGCGGACACTGAAGCTTTCTTT,CASRAQGADTEAFF
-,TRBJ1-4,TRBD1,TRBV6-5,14,TGTGCCGCCAGCACTGGGACAGAGGTCGAAAAACTGTTTTTT,CAASTGTEVEKLFF
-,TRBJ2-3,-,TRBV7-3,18,TGTGCCAGCAGCTTAATCTCGTTTGGCGGGCCTAGCACAGATACGCAGTATTTT,CASSLISFGGPSTDTQYF
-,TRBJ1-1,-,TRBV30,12,TGTGCCGGCCACAGGGTGAACACTGAAGCTTTCTTT,CAGHRVNTEAFF
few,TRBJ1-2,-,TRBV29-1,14,TGCAGCACTTTGGGGTCCGGACAGCACTATGGCTACACCTTC,CSTLGSGQHYGYTF
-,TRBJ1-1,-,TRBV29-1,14,TGCAGCGCCCGGTCGTACGGACAGAACACTGAAGCTTTCTTT,CSARSYGQNTEAFF
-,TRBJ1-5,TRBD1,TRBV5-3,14,TGTGCCGGGCCGGACAGGGCCCAGAGTCAGCCCCAGCATTTT,CAGPDRAQSQPQHF
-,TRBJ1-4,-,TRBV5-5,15,TGTGCCAGCAGCTTGGGGACGGGGGGAACGGGAAAACTGTTTTTT,CASSLGTGGTGKLFF
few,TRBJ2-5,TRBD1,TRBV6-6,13,TGTGCCAGCGGCTGGACAGGGGGGGAGACCCAGTACTTC,CASGWTGGETQYF
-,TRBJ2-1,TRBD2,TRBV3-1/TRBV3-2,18,TGTGCCAGCAGCCCCGGGACTAGCGGGGGGCCGTCAATGAATGAGCAGTTCTTC,CASSPGTSGGPSMNEQFF
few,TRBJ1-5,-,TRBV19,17,TGTGCCAGTAGTATACTCGTCGGCAGGGGAAGCAATCAGCCCCAGCATTTT,CASSILVGRGSNQPQHF
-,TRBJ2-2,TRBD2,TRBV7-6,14,TGTGCCAGCAGCTCTAGCGGGGGGGCCGGGGAGCTGTTTTTT,CASSSSGGAGELFF
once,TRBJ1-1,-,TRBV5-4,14,TGTGCCAGCAGCTTGGCCAGGGTGAACACTGAAGCTTTCTTT,CASSLARVNTEAFF
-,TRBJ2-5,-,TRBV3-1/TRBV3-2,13,TGTGCCAGCAGCCCTTTCACAGTGCAGACCCAGTACTTC,CASSPFTVQTQYF
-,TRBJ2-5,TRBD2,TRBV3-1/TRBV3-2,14,TGTGCCAGCAGGAAGCGGGGGGGCCCAGAGACCCAGTACTTC,CASRKRGGPETQYF
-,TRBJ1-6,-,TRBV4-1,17,TGCGCCAGCAGCCAAGGGGGAACAGGAGAGTATAATTCACCCCTCCACTTT,CASSQGGTGEYNSPLHF
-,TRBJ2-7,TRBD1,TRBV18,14,TGTGCCAGCTCACTTGGACAGGGAAGAGACGAGCAGTACTTC,CASSLGQGRDEQYF
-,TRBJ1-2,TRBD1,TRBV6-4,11,TGTGCCAGCAGGACAGGGGATGGCTACACCTTC,CASRTGDGYTF
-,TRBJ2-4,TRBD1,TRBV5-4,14,TGTGCCAGCAGCTTTGGACAGGACCAAAACATTCAGTACTTC,CASSFGQDQNIQYF
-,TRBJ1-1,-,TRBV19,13,TGTGCCAGTAGTGTTAAGGGGGACACTGAAGCTTTCTTT,CASSVKGDTEAFF
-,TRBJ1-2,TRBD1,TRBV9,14,TGTGCCAGCAGCGTAGAGGGACAGGGGCATGGCTACACCTTC,CASSVEGQGHGYTF
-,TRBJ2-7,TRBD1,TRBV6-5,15,TGTGCCAGCAGAGCGACAGGGTTAATGACCTACGAGCAGTACTTC,CASRATGLMTYEQYF
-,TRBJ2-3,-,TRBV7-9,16,TGTGCCAGCAGCTTACCGCCTAGCGAGAACACAGATACGCAGTATTTT,CASSLPPSENTDTQYF
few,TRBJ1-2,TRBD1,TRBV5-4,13,TGTGCCAGCAGCCTACCGACAGGGGGAGGCTACACCTTC,CASSLPTGGGYTF
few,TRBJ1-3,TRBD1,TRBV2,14,TGTGCCAGCAGCTTTGGACAGGGTGGAAACACCATATATTTT,CASSFGQGGNTIYF
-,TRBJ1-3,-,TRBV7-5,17,TGTGTCAGAAGCCCCCGGAGAGGGTTTTCCTCTGGAAACACCATATATTTT,CVRSPRRGFSSGNTIYF
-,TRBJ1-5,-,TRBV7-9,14,TGTGCCAGCAGCTTGGAGGGTAGCAATCAGCCCCAGCATTTT,CASSLEGSNQPQHF
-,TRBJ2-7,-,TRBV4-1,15,TGCGCCAGCAGCCAAGGCGCGTTTAGCTCCTACGAGCAGTACTTC,CASSQGAFSSYEQYF
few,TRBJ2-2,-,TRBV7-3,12,TGTGCCAGCAGCTCCGTAACCGGGGAGCTGTTTTTT,CASSSVTGELFF